The 20 T cell receptor beta chains below all came from one sample that was sequenced in a study of cytomegalovirus exposure and HLA in healthy donors. A multiplex PCR was run with 60 Vbeta primers and 13 Jbeta primers. The table came from immunoSEQ multiplex PCR; TCRdb's copy has only in-frame clones and leaves some out. The sample has approximately 170,000 clones, around 78% seen once. The sequenced sample was PBMCs. These receptors were taken from a man aged 40-50 years in good health and CMV-seronegative.

The CDR3 region is CATSSARWEGSGGELFF. The CDR3 DNA reads TGTGCCACCAGCAGCGCCAGATGGGAGGGTTCAGGCGGGGAGCTGTTTTTT. The chain has TRBV15 and TRBJ2-2; 7 nucleotides match TRBD2. With 3 bases clipped from V and 7 bases from J, the junction kept 14 bases outside the gene matches. The CDR3 length is 17 residues. CDR1 and CDR2 (germline): LNHNV, YYDKDF (reference sequence).

The genes are TRBV7-9 and TRBJ2-1; TRBD2 aligns across 8 bases. This CDR3 contains 13 residues. The trim removed 3 bases at V and 7 bases at J, leaving 2 bases unmatched. In germline, CDR1 is SEHNR, CDR2 FQNEAQ (reference sequence). For the CDR3, the DNA is TGTGCCAGCAGCTTGACTAGCGCTAATGAGCAGTTCTTC. Protein sequence: CASSLTSANEQFF.

V and J are TRBV5-1 and TRBJ1-2, with TRBD1 identical over 10 bases. J gave up 7 bases and V 0 bases, and 6 bases lay outside the gene matches. The CDR3 is made up of 15 amino acids. Per germline, CDR1 SGHRS and CDR2 YFSETQ. In nucleotides, the CDR3 is TGCGCCAGCAGCTTGGGGGACAGGGGAATAGGTGGCTACACCTTC. This translates into CASSLGDRGIGGYTF.

This clone was seen a handful of times. Additional DNA sequences in this sample encode the identical CDR3. V gene TRBV11-3 combines with J gene TRBJ2-2, with 7 bases that match TRBD1. Per germline, CDR1 SGHNT and CDR2 YENEEA. CDR3 length equals 15 residues. V lost 1 base to trimming and J lost 1 base; unmatched junction nucleotides: 0. The CDR3 region is CASSLGQGNTGELFF. DNA for the CDR3: TGTGCCAGCAGCTTAGGACAGGGGAACACCGGGGAGCTGTTTTTT.

The genes are TRBV7-9 and TRBJ1-1; possibly TRBD1 for D (5 bases). Trimming removed 0 bases from V and 8 bases from J, with 10 bases in between. The germline gives CDR1 SEHNR, CDR2 FQNEAQ (reference sequence). The CDR3 spans 13 residues. CDR3: CASSLAGAAEAFF. The CDR3 nucleotides are TGTGCCAGCAGCTTAGCAGGGGCGGCCGAAGCTTTCTTT.

V and J are TRBV19 and TRBJ2-5, with a tentative D call TRBD1 (5 bases). The germline CDR1 and CDR2 sequences are LNHDA and SQIVND (reference sequence). This CDR3 has 13 residues. Trimming pared 3 bases from V and 2 bases from J, leaving 7 bases between. For the CDR3, the DNA is TGTGCCAGTAGTATTAACAGGCAAGAGACCCAGTACTTC. The encoded protein is CASSINRQETQYF.

This rearrangement joins TRBV6-6 to TRBJ1-2, with a possible D match to TRBD1 (6 bases). Trimming stripped 6 bases from V and 1 base from J, with 12 bases between. In germline, CDR1 is MNHNY, CDR2 SVGAGI (reference sequence). There are 14 residues in the CDR3. The CDR3 sequence: CASSIGGNNYGYTF. In DNA form, the CDR3 reads TGTGCCAGCAGCATAGGGGGAAATAACTATGGCTACACCTTC.

The chain's CDR3 is CASSGTSSGSALYNEQFF. The CDR3 DNA sequence: TGTGCCAGCAGCGGAACAAGTAGCGGGAGCGCCCTCTACAATGAGCAGTTCTTC. The chain employs TRBV9 and TRBJ2-1; 9 positions agree with TRBD2. This CDR3 has 18 residues. V shed 3 bases and J 3 bases; nucleotides not matched to a gene: 13. Germline V gives CDR1 SGDLS, CDR2 YYNGEE.

The chain joins TRBV25-1 to TRBJ1-2, with D possibly being TRBD1 (6 bases). With 4 bases removed from V and 4 bases from J, the gap between germline ends came to 13 bases. The germline V gene has CDR1 MGHDK and CDR2 SYGVNS. This CDR3 has 14 amino acids. DNA of the CDR3: TGTGCCAGCAGTGTCGGGGGGGGCTTCTATGGCTACACCTTC. This codes for CASSVGGGFYGYTF.

V gene TRBV19 combines with J gene TRBJ2-2; TRBD2 agrees at 9 bases. Looked up from germline, CDR1 is LNHDA and CDR2 is SQIVND (reference sequence). The J segment lost 2 bases and the V segment lost 10 bases, leaving 5 bases of the junction unmatched. CDR3 length equals 14 residues. The DNA for the CDR3 is TGTGCCACTACGCGGGGGGGAAACACCGGGGAGCTGTTTTTT. Residues: CATTRGGNTGELFF. The whole variable domain, remainder taken from reference TRBV19 and TRBJ2-2, is DGGITQSPKYLFRKEGQNVTLSCEQNLNHDAMYWYRQDPGQGLRLIYYSQIVNDFQKGDIAEGYSVSREKKESFPLTVTSAQKNPTAFYLCATTRGGNTGELFFGEGSRLTVL.

The genes are TRBV5-6 and TRBJ2-7; possibly TRBD1 for D (5 bases). There are 12 residues in the CDR3. Germline CDR1 is SGHDT and CDR2 is YYEEEE. The CDR3, as DNA: TGTGCCAGCAGCACTTCGGTTGGCAGGGTGGCCGTC. Its translation: CASSTSVGRVAV.

V is TRBV11-3 and J is TRBJ2-7, with a tentative D call TRBD2 (5 bases). V was clipped by 5 bases and J by 0 bases, with 11 bases between them. Germline-derived CDR1 and CDR2 are SGHNT and YENEEA. The CDR3 has 14 amino acids. The CDR3 sequence: CASSRTGSSYEQYF. CDR3 nucleotide sequence: TGTGCCAGCAGCCGGACTGGGAGCTCCTACGAGCAGTACTTC.

This rearrangement joins TRBV5-5 to TRBJ2-5, with TRBD2 matching 14 bases. This CDR3 has 19 residues. The V segment lost 2 bases and the J segment 3 bases; nucleotides outside the gene matches: 12. Germline V CDR1 and CDR2: SGHKS, YYEKEE (reference sequence). CDR3 bases: TGTGCCAGCAGCTTCGGGACTAGCGGGAGTCTGGAGAAAAAAGAGACCCAGTACTTC. Amino acids: CASSFGTSGSLEKKETQYF.

In its sample, this clone was seen a few times. This sequence joins TRBV6-5 and TRBJ1-5; D remains ambiguous. V was shortened by 5 bases and J by 3 bases, with 11 bases between the two germline ends. Germline CDR1 is MNHEY and CDR2 is SVGAGI. This CDR3 spans 14 amino acids. DNA of the CDR3: TGTGCCAGCAGTCCACGCGGTCTCAATCAGCCCCAGCATTTT. It specifies CASSPRGLNQPQHF.

The chain has TRBV2 and TRBJ1-2; TRBD1 matches 7 bases. CDR3 size: 15 residues. The germline V gene has CDR1 SNHLY and CDR2 FYNNEI. The junction had 7 bases not matched to a gene; V was cut back by 6 bases and J by 0 bases. CDR3 protein: CASSLQGSPNYGYTF. For the CDR3, the DNA is TGTGCCAGCAGCCTACAGGGGAGTCCTAACTATGGCTACACCTTC.

This chain connects TRBV4-2 to TRBJ1-2, with a tentative D call TRBD1 (6 bases). V was shortened by 3 bases and J by 0 bases, with 11 bases between the two germline ends. Germline V gene lookup returns CDR1 LGHNA and CDR2 YNFKEQ. The CDR3 sequence is 15 residues long. CDR3: CASSQRGLANYGYTF. The CDR3 DNA reads as TGTGCCAGCAGCCAGAGGGGGTTAGCTAACTATGGCTACACCTTC.

The chain employs TRBV6-1 and TRBJ2-7, with D possibly matching TRBD2 (5 bases). Germline lookup yields CDR1 MNHNS and CDR2 SASEGT. With 2 bases removed from V and 4 bases from J, the gap between germline ends came to 12 bases. The CDR3 covers 14 residues. The CDR3 sequence is CASSENDYKYEQYF. The CDR3 nucleotides read TGTGCCAGCAGTGAAAACGACTACAAGTACGAGCAGTACTTC.

This clone was recorded a few times. J is TRBJ1-1 and V is TRBV7-8, with TRBD1 identical over 9 bases. The CDR3 runs to 13 residues. Losses at the gene ends were 5 bases for V and 8 bases for J; bases not matched to a gene: 6. Germline CDR1 SGHVS, CDR2 FQNEAQ. The CDR3 reads CASSRRDRGEAFF. The DNA for the CDR3 is TGTGCCAGCAGCCGCCGAGACAGGGGGGAAGCTTTCTTT.

The rearrangement uses TRBV5-6 and TRBJ1-1, with 8 bases that match TRBD1. The CDR3 contains 14 residues. After removal of 5 bases from V and 1 base from J, the junction contained 4 bases not matched to a gene. Germline CDR1 is SGHDT and CDR2 is YYEEEE. Written as DNA, the CDR3 is TGTGCCAGCAGTAACAGGGGGGAGAACACTGAAGCTTTCTTT. This encodes CASSNRGENTEAFF.

This chain joins TRBV11-3 and TRBJ1-3; D gene ambiguous. Trimming stripped 2 bases from V and 4 bases from J, with 6 bases between. Germline-derived CDR1 and CDR2 are SGHNT and YENEEA. CDR3 size: 13 residues. CDR3 sequence (DNA): TGTGCCAGCAGCTTATACACAGGAAACACCATATATTTT. Translation: CASSLYTGNTIYF.